The 25 T cell receptor beta chains below come from one sample, sequenced in a study of blood T cell repertoires in COVID-19. The data were produced by immunoSEQ multiplex PCR, yet TCRdb's version contains in-frame clones alone and is incomplete. The table shows tens of thousands of clones, with around nine tenths occurring only once. Sequencing used peripheral blood. Receptors were obtained from a human donor with active COVID-19. The donor label of this sample is uncertain.

The V call is TRBV9, the J call TRBJ1-1; possible D gene TRBD1, 5 bases. The germline V gene encodes CDR1 SGDLS and CDR2 YYNGEE. V shed 1 base and J shed 4 bases, with 14 bases lying between them. The CDR3 totals 15 residues. This CDR3 is CASSVLGTEGTEAFF. CDR3 coding DNA: TGTGCCAGCAGCGTACTCGGGACGGAGGGCACTGAAGCTTTCTTT.

V usage is TRBV9 and J usage is TRBJ2-5; 10 nucleotides line up with TRBD2. V lost 4 bases, J lost 5 bases, and 8 bases stayed unmatched. Per germline, CDR1 SGDLS and CDR2 YYNGEE. This CDR3 region has 15 residues. CDR3 residues: CASSQQAGGFETQYF. In nucleotides, the CDR3 is TGTGCCAGCAGCCAACAAGCGGGGGGGTTCGAGACCCAGTACTTC.

The rearrangement joins TRBV5-1 to TRBJ2-5, with a possible D match to TRBD2 (5 bases). The CDR3 is 16 residues long. The germline V gene has CDR1 SGHRS and CDR2 YFSETQ. V lost 0 bases to trimming and J lost 1 base, with 13 bases between them. The CDR3 bases are TGCGCCAGCAGCTTGGGTCGGGGAGTATCCCAAGAGACCCAGTACTTC. It encodes CASSLGRGVSQETQYF.

The V call is TRBV27, the J call TRBJ1-2; TRBD1 might be the D (5 bases). Germline loops: CDR1 MNHEY, CDR2 SMNVEV (reference sequence). The CDR3 is 18 amino acids. The V gene lost 2 bases and the J gene lost 4 bases, with 23 bases spanning the gap. This CDR3 is CASSLTSLVPGLRYGYTF. The CDR3, as DNA: TGTGCCAGCAGTTTAACGTCCCTCGTCCCAGGGTTGCGCTATGGCTACACCTTC.

V is TRBV3-1 (or the pseudogene TRBV3-2) and J is TRBJ1-5; tentative D call: TRBD1 (5 bases). Trimming took 1 base from V and 1 from J, leaving 17 bases between them. Germline CDR1 and CDR2: LGHDT and YNNKEL (reference sequence). The CDR3 length is 18 residues. The CDR3 nucleotides read TGTGCCAGCAGCCAAGCCGGCAGGGCGGGATGGAGCAATCAGCCCCAGCATTTT. Encoded protein: CASSQAGRAGWSNQPQHF.

The V and J genes are TRBV7-9 and TRBJ2-1; TRBD1 is a possible D gene (6 bases). Trimming removed 0 bases at V and 8 bases at J, with 14 bases between. The germline gives CDR1 SEHNR, CDR2 FQNEAQ (reference sequence). There are 15 residues in the CDR3. CDR3 nucleotide sequence: TGTGCCAGCAGCTTAGCGGCGTTGGGGGCCCATGAGCAGTTCTTC. It codes for CASSLAALGAHEQFF.

V and J are TRBV5-1 and TRBJ1-1, with D perhaps TRBD1 (5 bases). Between the trimmed V and J ends, which lost 2 bases and 4 bases, there was a span of 12 bases. This CDR3 has 14 amino acids. Germline CDR1 is SGHRS and CDR2 is YFSETQ. CDR3 residues: CASSLTRGSTEAFF. The CDR3 DNA sequence: TGCGCCAGCAGCTTAACCCGGGGGAGCACTGAAGCTTTCTTT.

The chain is built from TRBV19 and TRBJ2-7, with unresolved D. The length of the CDR3 is 13 residues. Germline V gene sequence: CDR1 LNHDA, CDR2 SQIVND (reference sequence). The V end lost 1 base, the J end lost 5 bases, and 9 bases lay between the germline ends. CDR3 residues: CASSIGLADEQYF. CDR3 DNA: TGTGCCAGTAGTATAGGTTTGGCGGACGAGCAGTACTTC.

The rearrangement uses TRBV19 and TRBJ2-5, with D tentatively TRBD2 (6 bases). Trimming stripped 6 bases from V and 2 bases from J, with 16 bases between. CDR1 and CDR2 from the germline V gene are LNHDA and SQIVND (reference sequence). The CDR3 extends over 15 amino acids. The CDR3 DNA sequence: TGTGCCAGTAGCCCTAATTCGGGGGTACAAGAGACCCAGTACTTC. As protein: CASSPNSGVQETQYF.

Only one count was recorded for this clone. The genes are TRBV12-3 or TRBV12-4 and TRBJ2-7; TRBD2 might be the D (6 bases). Trimming cost V 10 bases and J 2 bases, with 12 bases left between them. The CDR3 runs 12 residues. CDR3 amino acids: CATSGDPYEQYF. CDR3 sequence (DNA): TGTGCCACTTCGGGGGACCCCTACGAGCAGTACTTC.

The V gene is TRBV6-2 or TRBV6-3, the J gene TRBJ2-3, with D maybe TRBD2 (6 bases). Germline CDR1 MNHEY, CDR2 SVGEGT. Trimming removed 4 bases at V and 10 bases at J, with 18 bases between. CDR3 length: 14 amino acids. CDR3 residues: CASSFAGTRGAQYF. The CDR3 coding sequence is TGTGCCAGCAGTTTCGCCGGGACCCGCGGGGCGCAGTATTTT.

J is TRBJ2-7 and V is TRBV7-2; 7 bases fit TRBD1. V shed 3 bases, J shed 4 bases, and the junction held 6 bases outside the gene matches. The CDR3 sequence is 14 residues long. Germline assignment: CDR1 SGHTA and CDR2 FQGNSA. The CDR3 spells CASSFPGQPYEQYF. In DNA form, the CDR3 reads TGTGCCAGCAGCTTTCCGGGACAGCCTTACGAGCAGTACTTC.

The J gene is TRBJ2-3, the V gene TRBV19, with TRBD2 matching 11 bases. Germline CDR1 and CDR2: LNHDA and SQIVND (reference sequence). The CDR3 is 16 amino acids. With V trimmed by 5 bases and J by 6 bases, 10 bases remained unmatched. The CDR3 loop is CASSSLSGGADDTQYF. The CDR3, as DNA: TGTGCCAGTAGTTCCCTTAGCGGGGGGGCCGACGATACGCAGTATTTT.

The J gene is TRBJ1-1, the V gene TRBV5-1; D unclear. The CDR3 covers 16 residues. Trimming took off 1 base at V and 1 base at J, with 14 bases between the two ends. Germline V lookup: CDR1 SGHRS, CDR2 YFSETQ. The CDR3 nucleotides are TGCGCCAGCAGCTTGAGCGTGGTGGCGGGGAACACTGAAGCTTTCTTT. As protein: CASSLSVVAGNTEAFF.

V gene TRBV5-4 combines with J gene TRBJ2-1, with 12 bases lining up with TRBD2. CDR1 SGHNT and CDR2 YYREEE come from the germline V gene (reference sequence). Trimming cost V 2 bases and J 2 bases; bases outside gene matches: 2. The CDR3 length is 16 residues. In nucleotides, the CDR3 is TGTGCCAGCAGCTTTTGGACTAGCGGGGCCTACAATGAGCAGTTCTTC. This codes for CASSFWTSGAYNEQFF.

About this clone: A junction boundary mismatches the germline segment, possibly from a read error. The J gene is TRBJ1-1, the V gene TRBV5-6; perhaps TRBD1 as D (6 bases). The CDR3 covers 14 residues. Germline V lookup: CDR1 SGHDT, CDR2 YYEEEE. CDR3: CAPSMGGRDTEAFF. The CDR3 DNA reads as TGCGCCCCCAGCATGGGGGGGCGCGACACTGAAGCTTTCTTT.

V gene TRBV10-3 combines with J gene TRBJ2-7; the match to TRBD1 covers 10 bases. Germline V gene sequence: CDR1 ENHRY, CDR2 SYGVKD. The CDR3 loop spans 12 amino acids. The ends lost 6 bases at V and 7 bases at J; junction bases unmatched: 3. CDR3 sequence reads: CAIRRQGAEQYF. The CDR3, as DNA: TGTGCCATCAGGCGACAGGGGGCTGAGCAGTACTTC.

V gene TRBV18 combines with J gene TRBJ1-5, with unresolved D. The CDR3 totals 13 residues. V was trimmed by 3 bases and J by 0 bases, leaving 3 bases between them. The germline V gene encodes CDR1 KGHSH and CDR2 LQKENI. CDR3 sequence reads: CASSPLSNQPQHF. CDR3 DNA sequence: TGTGCCAGCTCACCCCTTAGCAATCAGCCCCAGCATTTT.

The chain joins TRBV28 to TRBJ1-1; D perhaps matches TRBD1 (5 bases). This CDR3 has 14 amino acids. Looked up from germline, CDR1 is MDHEN and CDR2 is SYDVKM. The V and J ends lost 3 bases and 6 bases respectively, with 14 bases between them. CDR3 in amino acids: CASSFSPGVPEAFF. The CDR3 nucleotides read TGTGCCAGCAGTTTTTCTCCGGGGGTCCCTGAAGCTTTCTTT.

J is TRBJ1-1 and V is TRBV6-6; D is uncertain. This CDR3 is built from 16 residues. The V gene's germline CDR1 is MNHNY and CDR2 SVGAGI (reference sequence). V shed 8 bases and J shed 1 base, with 20 bases lying between them. CDR3 nucleotide sequence: TGTGCCAGCGGCCAAGACACGATTGGAGGGAACACTGAAGCTTTCTTT. This translates into CASGQDTIGGNTEAFF.

The table lists this clone with a few counts. The chain is built from TRBV6-5 and TRBJ2-1; 10 nucleotides agree with TRBD2. CDR1 and CDR2 (germline): MNHEY, SVGAGI. Unmatched junction bases numbered 7, after V lost 7 bases and J lost 4 bases. This CDR3 comprises 15 residues. CDR3 coding DNA: TGTGCCAGCAAGGGGCTAGCGGGGGCGTACAATGAGCAGTTCTTC. This sequence encodes CASKGLAGAYNEQFF.

This clone was seen just once. The V and J genes are TRBV20-1 and TRBJ1-1; the D gene is possibly TRBD1 (6 bases). The V and J ends lost 3 bases and 8 bases respectively, with 7 bases between them. Germline V CDR1 and CDR2: DFQATT, SNEGSKA (reference sequence). The CDR3 loop spans 10 amino acids. This CDR3 is CSASDREAFF. The CDR3 bases are TGCAGTGCTAGCGACAGGGAAGCTTTCTTT.

V usage is TRBV12-3 or TRBV12-4 and J usage is TRBJ1-1, with a tentative D call TRBD1 (6 bases). The CDR3 is made up of 13 amino acids. Trimming removed 7 bases at V and 2 bases at J, with 11 bases between. In nucleotides, the CDR3 is TGTGCCAGCACCTGGACAGACAACACTGAAGCTTTCTTT. It is translated as CASTWTDNTEAFF.

The rearrangement joins TRBV3-1 (or the pseudogene TRBV3-2) to TRBJ2-5; 13 bases fit TRBD2. This CDR3 spans 20 amino acids. Germline V CDR1 and CDR2: LGHDT, YNNKEL (reference sequence). Unmatched junction bases numbered 13, after V lost 2 bases and J lost 1 base. The CDR3 is CASSQPHRTSGGGSQETQYF. In DNA, the CDR3 is TGTGCCAGCAGCCAACCTCACCGGACTAGCGGGGGAGGGTCCCAAGAGACCCAGTACTTC.

The chain recombines TRBV7-9 with TRBJ1-2; 11 positions agree with TRBD1. V lost 2 bases and J lost 4; bases outside the gene matches: 9. There are 17 residues in the CDR3. Germline V gene data show CDR1 as SEHNR and CDR2 as FQNEAQ (reference sequence). The chain's CDR3 is CASSLQDRGPASYGYTF. As DNA, the CDR3 is TGTGCCAGCAGCTTACAGGACAGGGGGCCTGCTTCCTATGGCTACACCTTC.